Sequencing of this TCR beta chain was carried out in a study of blood T cell repertoires in COVID-19. About the research overall: Acute and convalescent COVID-19 samples came from the United States, Italy and Spain. T cells, B-cell-depleted T cells, or PBMCs provided the cDNA or gDNA that served as material.

The CDR3 spans 13 residues. CDR1 is LNHDA, CDR2 SQIVND, per germline (reference sequence). V lost 2 bases and J lost 6, with 8 bases in between. In the original workflow: Reference gene primers were amplified, and this amplification served to estimate nucleated cell counts. The data were produced by immunoSEQ multiplex PCR, yet TCRdb's version contains in-frame clones alone and is incomplete. V and J calls and clone size are those listed in that table; D and trimming were worked out from the DNA. The sample holds 120,000 or so clones, roughly 80% seen once. The TCR comes from a man aged 50 to 59 with acute or convalescent COVID-19. The chain couples TRBV19 to TRBJ2-4; a weak D match, TRBD1 (5 bases). The sample was peripheral blood. The CDR3 is CASSIRQTNIQYF. In DNA, the CDR3 is TGTGCCAGTAGTATAAGACAGACAAACATTCAGTACTTC. The complete variable domain, with remaining parts taken from reference TRBV19 and TRBJ2-4, reads DGGITQSPKYLFRKEGQNVTLSCEQNLNHDAMYWYRQDPGQGLRLIYYSQIVNDFQKGDIAEGYSVSREKKESFPLTVTSAQKNPTAFYLCASSIRQTNIQYFGAGTRLSVL.